This TCR beta chain was found in a study of molecular identifiers for immune sequencing clone quantification. In the study overall: RNA, taken in replicates from about 20,000 or 100,000 naive CD8 cells, was split five ways, with four sequenced.

Overall study findings and caveats: More than 97% of effector molecules, versus under 1% of naive-cell molecules, belonged to clones above 20 RNA copies.

Listed TCR primers, together with previously described methods, were used for the bulk TCR libraries. TCRdb redid the calling of the PCR reads with MiXCR, one entry per CDR3 protein. This sample has about half a million distinct CDR3 sequences, with roughly 24% found just once. In its sample, this clonotype was seen a few times. Its target is not known. Sample: naive CD8+ T cells from blood, with Jurkat cell RNA spiked in. Subset noted: FACS-sorted CD8+CD4-CCR7+CD45RA+ naive T cells. This receptor was obtained from a human donor in good health. Some libraries in this study had Jurkat cell RNA spiked in.

CDR3 protein: CASRISGPGVRGDTQYF. In DNA form, the CDR3 reads TGTGCCAGCAGAATAAGCGGTCCCGGGGTCCGGGGAGATACGCAGTATTTT. The chain combines TRBV7-2 with TRBJ2-3; D may be TRBD2 (5 bases). The CDR3 is 17 amino acids. The V end lost 6 bases, the J end lost 5 bases, and 24 bases lay between the germline ends. Germline CDR1 is SGHTA and CDR2 is FQGNSA.